The 9 T cell receptor beta chains given below trace back to one sample, sequenced in a study of breast tumors, draining lymph nodes, adjacent tissues. The lymph nodes were axillary draining lymph nodes from breast cancer patients. TCRdb called the multiplex PCR reads again in MiXCR, with one record for every CDR3 protein. The profile shows 140,000 to 150,000 distinct CDR3 sequences, approximately 29% of them singletons. The sequencing sample was made of axillary lymph node tissue. The receptor set was obtained from a female donor with breast cancer. Some clones in this sample may be carry-over from other donors' samples.

The chain employs TRBV19 and TRBJ1-2, with D unresolved. This CDR3 is 14 amino acids long. The germline V gene encodes CDR1 LNHDA and CDR2 SQIVND (reference sequence). Trimming removed 4 bases from V and 4 bases from J, with 13 bases in between. This CDR3 is CASSTDGVLYGYTF. CDR3 DNA: TGTGCCAGTAGTACGGACGGTGTTCTCTATGGCTACACCTTC.

The chain carries TRBV29-1 and TRBJ2-5; the match to TRBD2 covers 11 bases. V shed 4 bases and J 3 bases; nucleotides not matched to a gene: 10. Germline lookup yields CDR1 SQVTM and CDR2 ANQGSEA. The CDR3 is 16 amino acids. CDR3 sequence (DNA): TGCAGCGTTGCGCTTAGGACTAGCGGGCCGAAAGAGACCCAGTACTTC. Translated: CSVALRTSGPKETQYF.

A note on this clonotype: A read error is possible here, since a much larger clone lies one base away. This sequence joins TRBV9 and TRBJ2-3; D unresolved. Germline values: CDR1 SGDLS, CDR2 YYNGEE. The CDR3 consists of 15 residues. CDR3 nucleotide sequence: TGTGCCAGCAGCCCCGAGCGTAGCTCAACAGATACGCCGTATTTT. Encoded protein: CASSPERSSTDTPYF. Based on the CDR3 plus reference TRBV9 and TRBJ2-3, the full variable domain is DSGVTQTPKHLITATGQRVTLRCSPRSGDLSVYWYQQSLDQGLQFLIQYYNGEERAKGNILERFSAQQFPDLHSELNLSSLELGDSALYFCASSPERSSTDTPYFGPGTRLTVL.

Many counts were recorded for this clonotype. The chain joins TRBV5-1 to TRBJ2-2; TRBD1 is a possible D gene (5 bases). The CDR3 has 15 residues. The ends were cut back, 1 base at V and 7 bases at J, with 14 bases in the middle. Germline V CDR1 and CDR2: SGHRS, YFSETQ. This CDR3 is CASSLWGYTDGELFF. As DNA, the CDR3 is TGCGCCAGCAGCTTGTGGGGCTACACGGACGGGGAGCTGTTTTTT.

A note on this clonotype: Possible read error: a much larger clone is one base away. J is TRBJ2-1 and V is TRBV12-3 or TRBV12-4; D call uncertain. Trimming took 9 bases from V and 3 from J, leaving 12 bases between them. The CDR3 length is 13 residues. CDR3 loop: CASTNQSYNEQFF. The CDR3 DNA is TGTGCCAGTACTAACCAGAGCTACAATGAGCAGTTCTTC.

CDR3 coding DNA: TGCGCCAGCAGCTTTAAGAAGAGAGACAGGCTGGGAGGGGAGCAGTACTTC. Protein sequence: CASSFKKRDRLGGEQYF. The rearrangement uses TRBV5-1 and TRBJ2-7; D might be TRBD2 (7 bases). Germline V gene sequence: CDR1 SGHRS, CDR2 YFSETQ. The CDR3 is made up of 17 amino acids. V shed 2 bases and J shed 7 bases, with 25 bases lying between them.

In the case of this clonotype: This likely comes from a read error, as the CDR3 has no conserved phenylalanine or tryptophan at its end. V is TRBV4-1 and J is TRBJ1-2; D ambiguous. V was shortened by 0 bases and J by 2 bases, with 10 bases between the two germline ends. Germline CDR1 MGHRA, CDR2 YSYEKL. This CDR3 is 15 amino acids long. CDR3 loop: CASSQEVGSNYGYTS. The CDR3 DNA reads TGCGCCAGCAGCCAAGAAGTGGGCAGCAACTATGGCTACACCTCC.

At least ten counts were recorded for this clonotype. Written as DNA, the CDR3 is TGTGCCAGCAGCCGGGGCCCGGACGAGCAGTACGTC. Protein sequence: CASSRGPDEQYV. The chain has TRBV5-5 and TRBJ2-7; possibly TRBD1 or TRBD2 for D (5 bases each). V was trimmed by 4 bases and J by 5 bases, leaving 10 bases between them. The germline CDR1 and CDR2 sequences are SGHKS and YYEKEE (reference sequence). This CDR3 spans 12 amino acids.

This clonotype was seen at least ten times. The CDR3 region is CASSYRVGGQPQHF. Written as DNA, the CDR3 is TGTGCCAGCAGTTACAGGGTTGGCGGACAGCCCCAGCATTTT. This chain connects TRBV6-5 to TRBJ1-5, with D uncertain. This CDR3 is 14 amino acids long. CDR1 is MNHEY, CDR2 SVGAGI, per germline. Trimming shortened V by 2 bases and J by 7 bases, and 12 bases separated the two germline ends.